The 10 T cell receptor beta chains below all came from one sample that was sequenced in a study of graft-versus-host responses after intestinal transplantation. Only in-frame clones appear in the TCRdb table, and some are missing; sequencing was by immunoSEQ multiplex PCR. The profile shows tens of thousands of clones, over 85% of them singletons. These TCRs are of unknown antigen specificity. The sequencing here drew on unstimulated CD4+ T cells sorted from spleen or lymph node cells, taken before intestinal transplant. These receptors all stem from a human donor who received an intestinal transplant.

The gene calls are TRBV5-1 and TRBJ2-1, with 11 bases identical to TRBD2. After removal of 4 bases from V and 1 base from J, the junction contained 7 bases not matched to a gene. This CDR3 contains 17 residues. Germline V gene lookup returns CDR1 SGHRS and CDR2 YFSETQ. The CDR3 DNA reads TGCGCCAGCAGCCCTTGGACTAGCGGGCTTTCCTACAATGAGCAGTTCTTC. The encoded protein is CASSPWTSGLSYNEQFF. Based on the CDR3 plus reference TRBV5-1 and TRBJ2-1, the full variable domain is KAGVTQTPRYLIKTRGQQVTLSCSPISGHRSVSWYQQTPGQGLQFLFEYFSETQRNKGNFPGRFSGRQFSNSRSEMNVSTLELGDSALYLCASSPWTSGLSYNEQFFGPGTRLTVL.

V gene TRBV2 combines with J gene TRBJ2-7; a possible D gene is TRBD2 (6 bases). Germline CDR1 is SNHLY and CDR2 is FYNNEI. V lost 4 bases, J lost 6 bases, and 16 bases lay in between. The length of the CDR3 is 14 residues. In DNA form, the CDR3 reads TGTGCCAGCAGTGTCGACGGGAGTTCCGCCGAGCAGTACTTC. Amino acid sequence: CASSVDGSSAEQYF. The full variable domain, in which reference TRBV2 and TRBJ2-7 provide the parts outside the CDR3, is EPEVTQTPSHQVTQMGQEVILRCVPISNHLYFYWYRQILGQKVEFLVSFYNNEISEKSEIFDDQFSVERPDGSNFTLKIRSTKLEDSAMYFCASSVDGSSAEQYFGPGTRLTVT.

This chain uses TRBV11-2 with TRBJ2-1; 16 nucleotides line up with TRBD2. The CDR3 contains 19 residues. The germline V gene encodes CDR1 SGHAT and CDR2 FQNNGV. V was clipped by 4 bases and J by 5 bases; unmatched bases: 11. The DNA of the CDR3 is TGTGCCAGCAGCTCGGGACTAGCGGGAGGGCCGGGAAACAACAATGAGCAGTTCTTC. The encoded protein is CASSSGLAGGPGNNNEQFF.

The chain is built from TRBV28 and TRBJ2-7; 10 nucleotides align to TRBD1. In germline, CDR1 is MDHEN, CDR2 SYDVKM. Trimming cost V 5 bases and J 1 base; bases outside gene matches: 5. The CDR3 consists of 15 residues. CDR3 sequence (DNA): TGTGCCAGCAGTACCCGGGACAGGGGTTCCTACGAGCAGTACTTC. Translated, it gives CASSTRDRGSYEQYF.

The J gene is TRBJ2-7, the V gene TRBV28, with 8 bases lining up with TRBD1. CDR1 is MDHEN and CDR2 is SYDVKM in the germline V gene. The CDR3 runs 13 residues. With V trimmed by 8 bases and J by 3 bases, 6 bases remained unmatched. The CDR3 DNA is TGTGCCAGCCGGACAGGGATAATCTACGAGCAGTACTTC. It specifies CASRTGIIYEQYF.

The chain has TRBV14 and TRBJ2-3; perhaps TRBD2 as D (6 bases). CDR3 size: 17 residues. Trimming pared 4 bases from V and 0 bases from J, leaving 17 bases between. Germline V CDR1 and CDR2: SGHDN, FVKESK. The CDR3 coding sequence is TGTGCCAGCAGCCTATGGGGTGGACTAATTAGCACAGATACGCAGTATTTT. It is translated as CASSLWGGLISTDTQYF.

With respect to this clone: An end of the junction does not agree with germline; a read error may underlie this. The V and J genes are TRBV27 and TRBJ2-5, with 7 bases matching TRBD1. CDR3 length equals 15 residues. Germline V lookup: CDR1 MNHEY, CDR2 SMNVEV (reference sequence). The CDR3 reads CASGLVGTAEETQYF. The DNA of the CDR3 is TGTGCCAGCGGTTTAGTTGGGACAGCGGAAGAGACCCAGTACTTC.

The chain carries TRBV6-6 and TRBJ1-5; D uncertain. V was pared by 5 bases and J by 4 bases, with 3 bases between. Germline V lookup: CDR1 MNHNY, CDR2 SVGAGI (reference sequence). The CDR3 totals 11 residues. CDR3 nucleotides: TGTGCCAGCAGTGTTAATCAGCCCCAGCATTTT. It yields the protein CASSVNQPQHF.

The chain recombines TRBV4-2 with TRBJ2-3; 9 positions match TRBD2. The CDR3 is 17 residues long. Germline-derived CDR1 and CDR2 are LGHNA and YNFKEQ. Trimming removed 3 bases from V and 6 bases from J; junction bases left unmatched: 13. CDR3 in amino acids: CASSQTAGGSRWDTQYF. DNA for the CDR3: TGTGCCAGCAGCCAGACGGCGGGGGGGAGTAGATGGGATACGCAGTATTTT.

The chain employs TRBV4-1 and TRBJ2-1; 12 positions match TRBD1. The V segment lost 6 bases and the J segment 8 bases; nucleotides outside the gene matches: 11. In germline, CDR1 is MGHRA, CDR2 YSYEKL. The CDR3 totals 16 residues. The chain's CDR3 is CASRSSGGQGAHEQFF. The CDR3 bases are TGCGCCAGCAGGTCTAGCGGGGGACAGGGGGCACATGAGCAGTTCTTC.